The 31 T cell receptor beta chains presented below share a single source sample, sequenced in a study of CD4 T cells in relation to SARS-CoV-2 and coronaviruses. Unexposed donor CD4+ T cells date from 2011-2018, before the COVID-19 pandemic. After 10 to 11 days of culture, CD4+ T cells were isolated. No antigens are known for them. Here immunoSEQ multiplex PCR was the method, and the copy in TCRdb shows in-frame clones only, minus some. The sample has 20,000 to 25,000 clones, 72% seen once. The sequencing input was CD4+ T cells from PBMCs, cultured in vitro. The receptors here all came from a human donor in good health.

V is TRBV5-1 and J is TRBJ1-4, with D maybe TRBD1 (6 bases). The CDR3 is 15 amino acids. Germline CDR1 SGHRS, CDR2 YFSETQ. V gave up 4 bases and J gave up 4 bases, with 14 bases separating them. The DNA of the CDR3 is TGCGCCAGCAGCAACGGACAGCCTTATAATGAAAAACTGTTTTTT. The encoded protein is CASSNGQPYNEKLFF.

CDR3 sequence (DNA): TGTGCCAGCAGCTGGGACAGGGTTTCCGAGCAGTACTTC. This codes for CASSWDRVSEQYF. The chain joins TRBV7-2 to TRBJ2-7, with 9 bases matching TRBD1. This CDR3 has 13 amino acids. With 4 bases clipped from V and 6 bases from J, the junction kept 4 bases outside the gene matches. Germline assignment: CDR1 SGHTA and CDR2 FQGNSA.

The chain carries TRBV3-1 (or the pseudogene TRBV3-2) and TRBJ1-2; TRBD1 might be the D (6 bases). The CDR3 extends over 16 amino acids. The germline V gene has CDR1 LGHDT and CDR2 YNNKEL (reference sequence). The V end was cut by 0 bases, the J end by 7 bases, with 18 bases between. CDR3: CASSQEGRGGLGGYTF. DNA of the CDR3: TGTGCCAGCAGCCAAGAAGGCAGGGGCGGATTGGGTGGCTACACCTTC.

This rearrangement joins TRBV5-6 to TRBJ1-1; D is ambiguous. Between the trimmed V and J ends, which lost 0 bases and 0 bases, there was a span of 15 bases. CDR1 SGHDT and CDR2 YYEEEE come from the germline V gene. The CDR3 is 17 residues long. The CDR3 protein is CASSLAPKRSMNTEAFF. DNA of the CDR3: TGTGCCAGCAGCTTGGCGCCGAAGCGATCCATGAACACTGAAGCTTTCTTT.

The rearrangement links TRBV7-9 to TRBJ2-2; D is unresolved. The germline V and J ends were trimmed by 6 bases and 8 bases, with 19 bases remaining between them. The length of the CDR3 is 15 residues. Per the germline V gene, CDR1 is SEHNR and CDR2 is FQNEAQ (reference sequence). CDR3 in DNA: TGTGCCAGCAGTAAAAGAGGTAGCCGCAATGGGGAGCTGTTTTTT. It codes for CASSKRGSRNGELFF.

The rearrangement joins TRBV11-2 to TRBJ2-1; D is unresolved. The CDR3 has 14 amino acids. The V end was cut by 1 base, the J end by 6 bases, with 10 bases between. CDR1 and CDR2 from the germline V gene are SGHAT and FQNNGV. The CDR3 spells CASSLGSAVNEQFF. The CDR3 nucleotides are TGTGCCAGCAGCTTAGGTTCCGCGGTCAATGAGCAGTTCTTC.

The CDR3 sequence is CASSFSGGLETQYF. CDR3 nucleotides: TGCGCCAGCAGCTTCAGCGGGGGTCTAGAGACCCAGTACTTC. The chain uses TRBV5-1 and TRBJ2-5; 8 nucleotides agree with TRBD2. The CDR3 contains 14 residues. V trimming: 2 bases; J trimming: 4 bases; junction bases outside the gene matches: 4. Germline V gene lookup returns CDR1 SGHRS and CDR2 YFSETQ. Filled out from reference TRBV5-1 and TRBJ2-5, the complete variable domain reads KAGVTQTPRYLIKTRGQQVTLSCSPISGHRSVSWYQQTPGQGLQFLFEYFSETQRNKGNFPGRFSGRQFSNSRSEMNVSTLELGDSALYLCASSFSGGLETQYFGPGTRLLVL.

For this clone: At one of its ends the junction is not consistent with the germline gene, which may arise from a read error. V is TRBV19 and J is TRBJ2-2; D unresolved. Germline CDR1 is LNHDA and CDR2 is SQIVND (reference sequence). CDR3 length: 15 amino acids. The CDR3 DNA sequence: TGTGCCAGTAGTATAGCTCAAGGGAACCCCGGGGAGCTGTTTTTT. As protein: CASSIAQGNPGELFF.

The chain combines TRBV30 with TRBJ2-1; 8 bases line up with TRBD2. CDR3 length: 13 residues. Germline assignment: CDR1 GTSNPN and CDR2 SVGIG (reference sequence). V lost 5 bases and J lost 6; bases outside the gene matches: 6. CDR3 DNA sequence: TGTGCCTGGCAGCGGGAGCGCCGCAATGAGCAGTTCTTC. This sequence encodes CAWQRERRNEQFF.

This clone was detected a few times. V and J are TRBV10-3 and TRBJ1-3, with D tentatively TRBD1 (6 bases). Germline V gene lookup returns CDR1 ENHRY and CDR2 SYGVKD. V was pared by 7 bases and J by 0 bases, with 10 bases between. The CDR3 spans 14 residues. The CDR3 here is CAITGGGSGNTIYF. The CDR3 nucleotides read TGTGCCATCACGGGAGGGGGCTCTGGAAACACCATATATTTT.

The table lists this clone with a few counts. V is TRBV5-6 and J is TRBJ1-2; TRBD1 matches at 10 bases. Trimming cost V 3 bases and J 2 bases; bases outside gene matches: 4. Per germline, CDR1 SGHDT and CDR2 YYEEEE. CDR3 length equals 15 residues. This chain's CDR3 is CASSSGQGLNYGYTF. In DNA, the CDR3 is TGTGCCAGCAGCTCGGGACAGGGGCTCAACTATGGCTACACCTTC.

The chain recombines TRBV3-1 (or the pseudogene TRBV3-2) with TRBJ2-3, with 7 bases identical to TRBD2. The CDR3 runs 14 residues. The germline V gene has CDR1 LGHDT and CDR2 YNNKEL (reference sequence). Trimming cost V 4 bases and J 5 bases; bases outside gene matches: 6. In DNA, the CDR3 is TGTGCCAGCAGCCCGGGACTAACTAGAGATACGCAGTATTTT. This sequence encodes CASSPGLTRDTQYF.

This chain's CDR3 is CASSVGDRGATGELFF. The CDR3 DNA reads TGCGCCAGCAGTGTAGGGGACAGGGGTGCCACCGGGGAGCTGTTTTTT. This chain joins TRBV10-2 and TRBJ2-2; 10 bases match TRBD1. V dropped 4 bases and J dropped 4; count of bases not matched to a gene: 6. The germline V gene has CDR1 WSHSY and CDR2 SAAADI. This CDR3 has 16 residues.

The chain joins TRBV5-1 to TRBJ1-3; D uncertain. From germline, CDR1 is SGHRS and CDR2 YFSETQ. The V and J ends lost 0 bases and 0 bases respectively, with 10 bases between them. The CDR3 extends over 16 amino acids. The CDR3 DNA is TGCGCCAGCAGCTTGGGAATGCCGAACTCTGGAAACACCATATATTTT. This translates into CASSLGMPNSGNTIYF.

This chain uses TRBV7-2 with TRBJ2-4; D possibly corresponds to TRBD1 (6 bases). Trimming shortened V by 5 bases and J by 6 bases, and 14 bases separated the two germline ends. Germline CDR1 and CDR2: SGHTA and FQGNSA. The CDR3 is made up of 14 amino acids. This CDR3 reads CASSTLGTTNIQYF. CDR3 nucleotide sequence: TGTGCCAGCAGCACCCTCGGGACAACAAACATTCAGTACTTC.

This clone was seen only a few times. This sequence joins TRBV6-6 and TRBJ1-2; a weak D match, TRBD1 (6 bases). The V gene lost 10 bases and the J gene lost 2 bases, with 14 bases spanning the gap. This CDR3 spans 13 amino acids. Germline loops: CDR1 MNHNY, CDR2 SVGAGI (reference sequence). In DNA, the CDR3 is TGTGCCAACCAAAGGGGGTTCAACTATGGCTACACCTTC. Its protein is CANQRGFNYGYTF.

V and J are TRBV12-5 and TRBJ1-5; the match to TRBD1 covers 11 bases. With V trimmed by 0 bases and J by 7 bases, 8 bases remained unmatched. Per the germline V gene, CDR1 is LGHNT and CDR2 is FRNRAP. This CDR3 has 17 amino acids. The CDR3, as DNA: TGTGCTAGTGGTTTGGTAATCGGACAGGGGGCGGGACAGCCCCAGCATTTT. Protein product: CASGLVIGQGAGQPQHF. Full variable domain (missing parts from reference TRBV12-5 and TRBJ1-5): DARVTQTPRHKVTEMGQEVTMRCQPILGHNTVFWYRQTMMQGLELLAYFRNRAPLDDSGMPKDRFSAEMPDATLATLKIQPSEPRDSAVYFCASGLVIGQGAGQPQHFGDGTRLSIL.

Regarding this clone: One end of the junction fails to match germline, which may point to a read error. This sequence joins TRBV10-3 and TRBJ2-5; no definite D call. Germline V gene data show CDR1 as ENHRY and CDR2 as SYGVKD. There are 11 residues in the CDR3. As DNA, the CDR3 is TGTGCCACTGGGTCCCAAGATACCCAGTACTTC. It encodes CATGSQDTQYF.

This rearrangement joins TRBV6-5 to TRBJ2-1; no clear D gene. There are 13 residues in the CDR3. The germline V gene has CDR1 MNHEY and CDR2 SVGAGI. V lost 7 bases to trimming and J lost 6 bases, with 13 bases between them. The CDR3 protein is CASTWSRSNEQFF. In nucleotides, the CDR3 is TGTGCCAGCACATGGAGTAGGAGCAATGAGCAGTTCTTC.

The sample holds a few counts of this clone. The gene calls are TRBV11-2 and TRBJ2-2; tentative D call: TRBD2 (6 bases). V was cut by 4 bases and J by 1 base, with 16 bases left in between. The germline V gene encodes CDR1 SGHAT and CDR2 FQNNGV. The length of the CDR3 is 17 residues. CDR3 amino acids: CASSSPRGGMNTGELFF. The CDR3, as DNA: TGTGCCAGCAGCTCCCCGCGGGGCGGGATGAACACCGGGGAGCTGTTTTTT.

The V gene is TRBV13, the J gene TRBJ2-1, with D tentatively TRBD1 (6 bases). The CDR3 contains 18 residues. Germline lookup yields CDR1 PRHDT and CDR2 FYEKMQ (reference sequence). V was cut by 3 bases and J by 1 base, with 19 bases left in between. The CDR3 sequence: CASSFRLMGADSYNEQFF. Here the CDR3 DNA reads TGTGCCAGCAGCTTCCGTCTAATGGGGGCCGATTCCTACAATGAGCAGTTCTTC.

The chain has TRBV18 and TRBJ1-1; D call uncertain. CDR1 and CDR2 (germline): KGHSH, LQKENI. This CDR3 is built from 14 residues. Between the trimmed V and J ends, which lost 3 bases and 3 bases, there was a span of 11 bases. The CDR3 region is CASSPTMLDTEAFF. The DNA of the CDR3 is TGTGCCAGCTCACCGACCATGTTGGACACTGAAGCTTTCTTT.

The chain is built from TRBV5-1 and TRBJ1-3; D call uncertain. The V end lost 5 bases, the J end lost 2 bases, and 14 bases lay between the germline ends. CDR3 length: 15 amino acids. CDR1 and CDR2 from the germline V gene are SGHRS and YFSETQ. CDR3 bases: TGCGCCAGCAGTACGGGGTTCGGTGCTGGAAACACCATATATTTT. This codes for CASSTGFGAGNTIYF.

This clone came up a few times. The V and J genes are TRBV7-8 and TRBJ1-1; 7 bases align to TRBD1. The germline V gene encodes CDR1 SGHVS and CDR2 FQNEAQ. This CDR3 spans 14 amino acids. Trimming removed 5 bases from V and 6 bases from J; junction bases left unmatched: 9. CDR3 region: CASSPRRQGPEAFF. For the CDR3, the DNA is TGTGCCAGCAGCCCCAGACGACAGGGCCCTGAAGCTTTCTTT.

This chain uses TRBV2 with TRBJ1-2; possible D gene TRBD1, 6 bases. Germline CDR1 is SNHLY and CDR2 is FYNNEI. The ends were cut back, 6 bases at V and 8 bases at J, with 16 bases in the middle. The CDR3 loop spans 13 amino acids. The CDR3 DNA sequence: TGTGCCAGCAGCGGTAGTGGACAGACCGGCTACACCTTC. It yields the protein CASSGSGQTGYTF.

V usage is TRBV7-2 and J usage is TRBJ1-1, with unresolved D. The germline CDR1 and CDR2 sequences are SGHTA and FQGNSA. The CDR3 covers 17 residues. V was cut by 1 base and J by 0 bases, with 15 bases left in between. CDR3 in amino acids: CASSLGPVGQMNTEAFF. The CDR3 DNA sequence: TGTGCCAGCAGCTTAGGGCCGGTTGGGCAGATGAACACTGAAGCTTTCTTT. Looking up the rest from reference TRBV7-2 and TRBJ1-1 gives the full variable domain: GAGVSQSPSNKVTEKGKDVELRCDPISGHTALYWYRQSLGQGLEFLIYFQGNSAPDKSGLPSDRFSAERTGGSVSTLTIQRTQQEDSAVYLCASSLGPVGQMNTEAFFGQGTRLTVV.

This clone was recorded a few times. The rearrangement uses TRBV18 and TRBJ1-2; no reliable D call. This CDR3 is built from 15 residues. CDR1 and CDR2 (germline): KGHSH, LQKENI. Trimming stripped 3 bases from V and 3 bases from J, with 14 bases between. The CDR3 DNA reads TGTGCCAGCTCACCCCCGAGCGGGAGGGACTATGGCTACACCTTC. Its protein is CASSPPSGRDYGYTF.

This clone came up once. The chain carries TRBV19 and TRBJ2-3; perhaps TRBD2 as D (5 bases). CDR3 size: 15 residues. Trimming pared 6 bases from V and 2 bases from J, leaving 15 bases between. CDR1 and CDR2 from the germline V gene are LNHDA and SQIVND (reference sequence). DNA for the CDR3: TGTGCCAGTAGCAAGGACTGGATAGACACAGATACGCAGTATTTT. As protein: CASSKDWIDTDTQYF.

The V gene is TRBV3-1 (or the pseudogene TRBV3-2), the J gene TRBJ2-7, with D perhaps matching TRBD2 (5 bases). The V gene lost 1 base and the J gene lost 6 bases, with 16 bases spanning the gap. CDR1 and CDR2 from the germline V gene are LGHDT and YNNKEL (reference sequence). The CDR3 is made up of 15 amino acids. The CDR3 bases are TGTGCCAGCAGCCAAGCGTATGATAGAAGCGGCGAGCAGTACTTC. It specifies CASSQAYDRSGEQYF.

The genes are TRBV4-1 and TRBJ2-6, with D possibly called TRBD1 or TRBD2 (6 bases each). Germline lookup yields CDR1 MGHRA and CDR2 YSYEKL. The V end was cut by 0 bases, the J end by 4 bases, with 13 bases between. The CDR3 length is 17 residues. The CDR3 DNA reads TGCGCCAGCAGCCAAGAAGGGGGGTCTCTAGGGGCCAACGTCCTGACTTTC. It translates to CASSQEGGSLGANVLTF.

The chain couples TRBV6-2 or TRBV6-3 to TRBJ2-7, with 8 bases lining up with TRBD1. The trim removed 5 bases at V and 2 bases at J, leaving 14 bases unmatched. This CDR3 is 17 amino acids long. CDR1 and CDR2 (germline): MNHEY, SVGEGT. Written as DNA, the CDR3 is TGTGCCAGCAGTCACGGACCTAAAAGGACAGGGACCTACGAGCAGTACTTC. This translates into CASSHGPKRTGTYEQYF.